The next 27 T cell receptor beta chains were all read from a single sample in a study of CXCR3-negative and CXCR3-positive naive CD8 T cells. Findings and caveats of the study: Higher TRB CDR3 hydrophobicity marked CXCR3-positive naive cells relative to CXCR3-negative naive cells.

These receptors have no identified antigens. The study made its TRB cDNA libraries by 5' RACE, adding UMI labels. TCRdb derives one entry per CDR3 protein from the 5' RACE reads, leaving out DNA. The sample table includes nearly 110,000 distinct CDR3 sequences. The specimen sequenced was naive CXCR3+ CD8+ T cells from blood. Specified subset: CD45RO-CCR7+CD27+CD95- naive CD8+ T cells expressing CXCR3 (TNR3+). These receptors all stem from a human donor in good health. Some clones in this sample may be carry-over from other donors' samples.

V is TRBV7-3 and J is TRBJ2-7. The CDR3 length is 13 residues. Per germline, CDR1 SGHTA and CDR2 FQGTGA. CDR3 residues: CASSFDSSYEQYF.

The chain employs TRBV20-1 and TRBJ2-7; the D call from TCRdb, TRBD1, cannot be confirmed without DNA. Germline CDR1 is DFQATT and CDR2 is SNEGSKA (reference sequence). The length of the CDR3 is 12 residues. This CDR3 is CSAPAGDYEQYF.

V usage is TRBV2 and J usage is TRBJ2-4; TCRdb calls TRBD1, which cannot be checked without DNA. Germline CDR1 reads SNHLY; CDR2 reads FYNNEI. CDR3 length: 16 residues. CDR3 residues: CASSEALRGDKNIQYF.

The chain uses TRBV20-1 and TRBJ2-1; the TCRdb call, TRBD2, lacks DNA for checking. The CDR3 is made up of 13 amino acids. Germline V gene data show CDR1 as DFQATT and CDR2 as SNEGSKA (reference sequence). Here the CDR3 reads CSARGLAADEQFF.

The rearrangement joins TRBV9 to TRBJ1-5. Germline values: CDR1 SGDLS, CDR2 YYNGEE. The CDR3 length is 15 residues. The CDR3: CASSEGFDSNQPQHF.

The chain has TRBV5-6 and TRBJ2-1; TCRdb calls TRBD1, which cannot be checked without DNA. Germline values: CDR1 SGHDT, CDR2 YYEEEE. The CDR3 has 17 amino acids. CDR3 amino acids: CASSLMGWTGGYNEQFF. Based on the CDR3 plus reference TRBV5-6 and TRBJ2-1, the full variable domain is DAGVTQSPTHLIKTRGQQVTLRCSPKSGHDTVSWYQQALGQGPQFIFQYYEEEERQRGNFPDRFSGHQFPNYSSELNVNALLLGDSALYLCASSLMGWTGGYNEQFFGPGTRLTVL.

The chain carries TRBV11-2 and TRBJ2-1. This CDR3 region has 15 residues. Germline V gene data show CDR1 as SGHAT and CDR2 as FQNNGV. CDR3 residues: CASSSEDGPYNEQFF.

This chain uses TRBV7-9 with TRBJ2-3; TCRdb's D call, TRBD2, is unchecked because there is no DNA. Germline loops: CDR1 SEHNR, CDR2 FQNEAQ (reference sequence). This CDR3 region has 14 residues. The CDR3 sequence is CASRRGDSTDTQYF.

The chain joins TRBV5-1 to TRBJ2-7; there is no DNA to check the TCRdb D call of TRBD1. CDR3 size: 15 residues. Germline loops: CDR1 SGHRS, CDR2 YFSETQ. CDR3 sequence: CASTLGQGGLYEQYF.

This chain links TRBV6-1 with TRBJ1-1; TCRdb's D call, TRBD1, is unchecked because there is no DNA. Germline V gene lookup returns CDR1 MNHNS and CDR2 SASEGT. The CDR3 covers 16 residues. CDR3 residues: CASSEDRPVMNTEAFF.

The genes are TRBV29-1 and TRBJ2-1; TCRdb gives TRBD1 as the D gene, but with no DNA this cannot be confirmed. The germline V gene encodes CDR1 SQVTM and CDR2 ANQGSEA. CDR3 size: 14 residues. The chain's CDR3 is CSVEGRGFDNEQFF.

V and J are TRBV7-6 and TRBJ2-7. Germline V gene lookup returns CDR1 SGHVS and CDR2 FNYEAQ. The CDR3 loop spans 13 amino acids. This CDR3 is CASSWATNYEQYF.

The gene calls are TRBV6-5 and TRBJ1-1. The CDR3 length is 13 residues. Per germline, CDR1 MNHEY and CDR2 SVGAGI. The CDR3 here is CASSAGMATEAFF.

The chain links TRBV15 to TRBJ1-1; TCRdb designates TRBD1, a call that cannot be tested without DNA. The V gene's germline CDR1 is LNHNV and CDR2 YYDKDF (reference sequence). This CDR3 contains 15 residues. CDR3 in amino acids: CATSRDRTGGTEAFF.

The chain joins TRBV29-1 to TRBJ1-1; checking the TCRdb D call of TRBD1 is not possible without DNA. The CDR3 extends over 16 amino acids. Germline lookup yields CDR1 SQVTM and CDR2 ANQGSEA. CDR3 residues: CSVDMPGGKGGTEAFF.

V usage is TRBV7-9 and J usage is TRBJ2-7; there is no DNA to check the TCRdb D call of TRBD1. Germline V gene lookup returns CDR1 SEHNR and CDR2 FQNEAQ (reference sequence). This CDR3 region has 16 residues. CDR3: CASSSTSGTGFYEQYF.

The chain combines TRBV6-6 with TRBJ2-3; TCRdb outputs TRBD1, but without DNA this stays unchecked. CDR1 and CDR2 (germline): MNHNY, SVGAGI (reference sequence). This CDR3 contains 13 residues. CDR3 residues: CASTEEVGGTQYF.

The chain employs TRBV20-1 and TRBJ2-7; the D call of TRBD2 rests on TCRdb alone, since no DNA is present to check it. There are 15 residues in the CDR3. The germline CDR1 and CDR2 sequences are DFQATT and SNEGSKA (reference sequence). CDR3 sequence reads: CSARGTSGTAYEQYF.

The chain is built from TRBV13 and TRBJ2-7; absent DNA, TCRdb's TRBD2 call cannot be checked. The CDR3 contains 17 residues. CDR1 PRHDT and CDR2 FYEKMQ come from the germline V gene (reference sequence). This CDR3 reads CASSSRSGGVLSYEQYF.

CDR3 region: CSALGTNSYEQYF. The chain links TRBV29-1 to TRBJ2-7; the D gene TCRdb calls, TRBD2, cannot be checked with no DNA. Germline loops: CDR1 SQVTM, CDR2 ANQGSEA. This CDR3 spans 13 amino acids.

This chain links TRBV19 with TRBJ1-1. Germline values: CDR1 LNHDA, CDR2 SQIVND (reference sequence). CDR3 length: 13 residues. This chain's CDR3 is CATSTIGNTEAFF.

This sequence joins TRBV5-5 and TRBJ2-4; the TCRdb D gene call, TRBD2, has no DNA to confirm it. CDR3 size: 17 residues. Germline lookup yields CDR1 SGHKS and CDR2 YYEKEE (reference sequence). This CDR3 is CASSLDAGGLAKNIQYF.

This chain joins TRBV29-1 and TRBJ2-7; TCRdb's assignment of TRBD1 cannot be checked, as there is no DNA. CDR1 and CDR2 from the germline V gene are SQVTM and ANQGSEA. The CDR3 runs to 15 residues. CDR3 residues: CSVEEPRDGGYEQYF.

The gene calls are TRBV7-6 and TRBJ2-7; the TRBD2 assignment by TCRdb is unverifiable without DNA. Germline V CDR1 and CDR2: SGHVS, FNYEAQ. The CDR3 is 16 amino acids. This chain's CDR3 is CASSLASSGSFGEQYF.

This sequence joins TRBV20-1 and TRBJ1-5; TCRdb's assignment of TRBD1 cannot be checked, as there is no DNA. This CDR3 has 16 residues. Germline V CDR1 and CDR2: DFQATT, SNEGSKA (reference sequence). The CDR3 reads CSAVGPGGQGNQPQHF.

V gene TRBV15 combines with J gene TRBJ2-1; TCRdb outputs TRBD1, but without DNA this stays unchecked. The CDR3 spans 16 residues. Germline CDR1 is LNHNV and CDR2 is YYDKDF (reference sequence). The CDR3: CATSRDRDRGRNEQFF.

The CDR3 loop reads CSVEKRGASYEQYF. J is TRBJ2-7 and V is TRBV29-1; TCRdb selects TRBD1, and the lack of DNA leaves this call unchecked. CDR1 SQVTM and CDR2 ANQGSEA come from the germline V gene. This CDR3 region has 14 residues.